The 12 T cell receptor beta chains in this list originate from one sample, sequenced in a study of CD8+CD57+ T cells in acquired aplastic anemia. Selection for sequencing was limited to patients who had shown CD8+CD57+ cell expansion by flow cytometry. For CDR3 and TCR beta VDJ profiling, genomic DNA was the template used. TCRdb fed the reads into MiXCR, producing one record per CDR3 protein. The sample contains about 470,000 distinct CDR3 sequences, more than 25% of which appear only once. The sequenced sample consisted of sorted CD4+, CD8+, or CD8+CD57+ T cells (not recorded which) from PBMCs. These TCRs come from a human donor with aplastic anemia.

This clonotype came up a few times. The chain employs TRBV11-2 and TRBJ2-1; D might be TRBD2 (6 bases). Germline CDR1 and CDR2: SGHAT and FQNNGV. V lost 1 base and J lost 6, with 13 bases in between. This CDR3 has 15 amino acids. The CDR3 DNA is TGTGCCAGCAGCTTAGTTTTCAGGCGGGGCAATGAGCAGTTCTTC. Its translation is CASSLVFRRGNEQFF.

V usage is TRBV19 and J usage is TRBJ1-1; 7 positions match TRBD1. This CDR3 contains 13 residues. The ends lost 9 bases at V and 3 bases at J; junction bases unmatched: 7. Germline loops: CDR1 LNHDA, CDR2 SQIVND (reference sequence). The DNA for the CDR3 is TGTGCCAGCACCCCGGGACAGCACACTGAAGCTTTCTTT. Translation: CASTPGQHTEAFF.

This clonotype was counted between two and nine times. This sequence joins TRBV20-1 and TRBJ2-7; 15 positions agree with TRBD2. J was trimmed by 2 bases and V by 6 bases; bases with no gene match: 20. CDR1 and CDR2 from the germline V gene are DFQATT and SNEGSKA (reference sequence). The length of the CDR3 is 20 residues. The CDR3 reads CSAPRVRGGLAGGPTYEQYF. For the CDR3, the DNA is TGCAGTGCGCCTCGGGTGCGTGGGGGACTAGCGGGAGGCCCGACCTACGAGCAGTACTTC.

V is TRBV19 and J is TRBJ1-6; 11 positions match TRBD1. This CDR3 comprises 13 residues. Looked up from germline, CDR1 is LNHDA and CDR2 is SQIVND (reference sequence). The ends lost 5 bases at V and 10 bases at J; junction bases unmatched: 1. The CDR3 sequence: CASSRTGGSPLHF. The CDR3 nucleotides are TGTGCCAGTAGTCGGACAGGGGGCTCACCCCTCCACTTT.

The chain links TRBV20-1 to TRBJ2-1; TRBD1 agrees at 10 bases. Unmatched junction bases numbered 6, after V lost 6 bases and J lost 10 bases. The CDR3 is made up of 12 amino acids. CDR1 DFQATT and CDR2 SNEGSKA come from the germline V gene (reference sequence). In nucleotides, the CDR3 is TGCAGTGCGAGCGACAGGGGGCAAGAGCAGTTCTTC. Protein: CSASDRGQEQFF.

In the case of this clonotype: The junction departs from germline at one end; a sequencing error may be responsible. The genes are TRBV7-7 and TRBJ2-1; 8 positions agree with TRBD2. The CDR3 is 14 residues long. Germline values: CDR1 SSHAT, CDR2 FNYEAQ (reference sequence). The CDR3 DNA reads TGTGCTAGCAGCTCCGGGAGGGCTAACAATGAGCAGTTCTTC. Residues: CASSSGRANNEQFF.

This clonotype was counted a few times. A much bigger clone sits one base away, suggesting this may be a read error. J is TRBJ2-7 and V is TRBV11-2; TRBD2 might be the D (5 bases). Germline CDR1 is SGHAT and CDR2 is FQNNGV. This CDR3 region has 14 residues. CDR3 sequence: CVSSASGFGYEQYF. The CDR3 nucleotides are TGTGTCAGCAGCGCGTCGGGATTCGGGTACGAGCAGTACTTC.

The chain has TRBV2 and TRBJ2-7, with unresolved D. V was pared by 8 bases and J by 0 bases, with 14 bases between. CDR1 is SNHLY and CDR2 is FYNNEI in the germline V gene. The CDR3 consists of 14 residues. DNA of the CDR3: TGTGCCAGCTCACCACCGCACAGCTCCTACGAGCAGTACTTC. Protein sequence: CASSPPHSSYEQYF.

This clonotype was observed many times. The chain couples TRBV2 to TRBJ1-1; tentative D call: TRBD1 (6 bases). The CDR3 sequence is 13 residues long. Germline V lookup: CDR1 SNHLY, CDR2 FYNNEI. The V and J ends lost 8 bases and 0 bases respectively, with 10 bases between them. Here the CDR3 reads CASAGQLNTEAFF. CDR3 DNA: TGTGCCAGCGCCGGACAGTTGAACACTGAAGCTTTCTTT. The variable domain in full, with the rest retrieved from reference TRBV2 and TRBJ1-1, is EPEVTQTPSHQVTQMGQEVILRCVPISNHLYFYWYRQILGQKVEFLVSFYNNEISEKSEIFDDQFSVERPDGSNFTLKIRSTKLEDSAMYFCASAGQLNTEAFFGQGTRLTVV.

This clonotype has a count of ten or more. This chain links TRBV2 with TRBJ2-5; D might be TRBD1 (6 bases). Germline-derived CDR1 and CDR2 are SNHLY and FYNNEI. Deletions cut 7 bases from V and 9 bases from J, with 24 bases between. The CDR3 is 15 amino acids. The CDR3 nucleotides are TGTGCCAGCAAAGGGGGATCTCGGGACATCGGGGCCCAGTACTTC. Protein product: CASKGGSRDIGAQYF.

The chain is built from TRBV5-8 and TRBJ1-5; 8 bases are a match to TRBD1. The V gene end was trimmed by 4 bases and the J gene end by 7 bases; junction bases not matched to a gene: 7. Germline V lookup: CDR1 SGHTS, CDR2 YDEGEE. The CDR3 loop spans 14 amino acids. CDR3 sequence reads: CASSLITGGQPQHF. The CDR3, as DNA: TGTGCCAGCAGCCTTATTACAGGGGGACAGCCCCAGCATTTT.

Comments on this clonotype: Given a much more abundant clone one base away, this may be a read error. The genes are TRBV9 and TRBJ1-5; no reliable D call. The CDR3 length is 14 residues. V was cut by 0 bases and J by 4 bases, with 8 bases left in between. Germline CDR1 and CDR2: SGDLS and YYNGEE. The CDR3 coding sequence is TGTGCCAGCAGCGTAGGCGGAGATAATCAGCCCCAGCATTTT. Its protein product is CASSVGGDNQPQHF.